This T cell receptor beta chain was sequenced during a study of long-term antiretroviral therapy in people with HIV. There are 15 residues in the CDR3. CDR1 SGDLS and CDR2 YYNGEE come from the germline V gene. V lost 0 bases and J 7 bases, leaving 11 bases between the germline ends. A minimum of one pre-ART and two post-ART PBMC samples existed for each donor. The study used samples holding roughly 1-10 million cryopreserved PBMC before DNA extraction. They ran version v3.0 of the immunoSEQ assay at survey level. The protocol was immunoSEQ multiplex PCR, while the TCRdb copy is restricted to in-frame clones and leaves out a portion. The table shows tens of thousands of clones, with over 70% occurring only once.

The chain employs TRBV9 and TRBJ1-6; D not certain. The TCR sequence derives from a woman aged 25 to 39 with HIV. The sequencing here drew on unsorted PBMCs, taken 1.1 years before starting antiretroviral therapy. The DNA of the CDR3 is TGTGCCAGCAGCGTAGGTGGGGTTCAAAATTCACCCCTCCACTTT. It codes for CASSVGGVQNSPLHF.